This T cell receptor beta chain appears in the sequencing data of a study of sequential checkpoint blockade in melanoma. For the study at large: First-line arms were nivolumab then ipilimumab, or the reverse, randomized 1:1.

This clone was recorded a few times. The ends were cut back, 7 bases at V and 4 bases at J, with 8 bases in the middle. Germline V gene sequence: CDR1 SNHLY, CDR2 FYNNEI. The CDR3 is 11 amino acids. Treatment in this sample: randomized to nivolumab then ipilimumab (arm A) or the reverse (arm B). No patient had prior DNA-damaging chemotherapy. From thawed PBMCs, live CD3+CD8+ cells negative for CD19 and CD56 were sorted. Sequencing was performed with immunoSEQ multiplex PCR; in TCRdb, only in-frame clones are kept and a portion is missing. The sample yields 17,000 or so clones, roughly 70% seen once. The V call is TRBV2, the J call TRBJ2-7, with a weak D call TRBD1 (6 bases). The source of this sequence is a human donor with melanoma. The material was CD8+ T cells sorted from blood (inferred from file names), obtained from a patient given nivolumab and ipilimumab in sequence. CDR3 coding DNA: TGTGCCAGCAAACAGGGTTACGAGCAGTACTTC. Translated: CASKQGYEQYF.